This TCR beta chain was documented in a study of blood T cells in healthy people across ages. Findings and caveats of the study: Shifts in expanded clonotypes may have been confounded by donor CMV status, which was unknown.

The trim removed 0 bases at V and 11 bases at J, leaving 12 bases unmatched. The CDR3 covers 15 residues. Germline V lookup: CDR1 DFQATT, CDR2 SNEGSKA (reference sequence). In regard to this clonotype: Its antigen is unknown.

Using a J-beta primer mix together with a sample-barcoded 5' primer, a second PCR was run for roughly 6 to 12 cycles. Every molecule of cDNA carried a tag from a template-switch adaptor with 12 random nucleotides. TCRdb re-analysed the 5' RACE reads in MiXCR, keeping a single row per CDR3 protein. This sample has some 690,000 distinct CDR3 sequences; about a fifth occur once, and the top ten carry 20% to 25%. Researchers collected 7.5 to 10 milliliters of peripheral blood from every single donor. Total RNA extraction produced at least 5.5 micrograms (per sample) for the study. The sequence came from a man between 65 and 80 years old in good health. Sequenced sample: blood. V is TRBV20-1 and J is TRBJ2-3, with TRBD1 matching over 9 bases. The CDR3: CSARDPWNRGRGQYF. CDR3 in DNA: TGCAGTGCTAGAGATCCTTGGAACAGGGGGCGCGGGCAGTATTTT.